The 30 T cell receptor beta chains given below trace back to one sample, sequenced in a study of human versus mouse CDR3 diversity and MHC coevolution. Sequencing was performed with immunoSEQ multiplex PCR; in TCRdb, only in-frame clones are kept and a portion is missing. The sample carries tens of thousands of clones, about 93% recorded once. Sequencing was carried out using naive CD4+ T cells from blood. The subset here: CD45RO-negative CD62L-positive naive CD4 T cells. These receptor sequences come from a person in their 60s in good health.

This chain uses TRBV5-1 with TRBJ2-5, with 10 bases matching TRBD2. This CDR3 spans 16 amino acids. CDR1 and CDR2 from the germline V gene are SGHRS and YFSETQ. Losses at the gene ends were 2 bases for V and 4 bases for J; bases not matched to a gene: 8. CDR3 loop: CASSFTSSGSGETQYF. The DNA of the CDR3 is TGCGCCAGCAGCTTTACGTCTAGCGGGAGTGGAGAGACCCAGTACTTC. Together with reference TRBV5-1 and TRBJ2-5, the CDR3 gives the full variable domain: KAGVTQTPRYLIKTRGQQVTLSCSPISGHRSVSWYQQTPGQGLQFLFEYFSETQRNKGNFPGRFSGRQFSNSRSEMNVSTLELGDSALYLCASSFTSSGSGETQYFGPGTRLLVL.

V usage is TRBV5-4 and J usage is TRBJ2-7; D is possibly TRBD1 (5 bases). CDR3 length equals 14 residues. V lost 5 bases and J lost 0, with 12 bases in between. The germline CDR1 and CDR2 sequences are SGHNT and YYREEE (reference sequence). CDR3 DNA sequence: TGTGCCAGCAGATCCGACAGTTACTCCTACGAGCAGTACTTC. This translates into CASRSDSYSYEQYF.

This clone has just one count. V usage is TRBV18 and J usage is TRBJ1-1, with a weak D call TRBD1 (6 bases). The V and J ends lost 5 bases and 3 bases respectively, with 7 bases between them. From germline, CDR1 is KGHSH and CDR2 LQKENI. This CDR3 comprises 12 residues. CDR3 DNA sequence: TGTGCCAGCTCAGCAGGGGACACTGAAGCTTTCTTT. Translating it yields CASSAGDTEAFF.

The chain recombines TRBV30 with TRBJ1-4; D is perhaps TRBD1 (5 bases). Germline CDR1 reads GTSNPN; CDR2 reads SVGIG (reference sequence). CDR3 size: 13 residues. Trimming stripped 7 bases from V and 3 bases from J, with 12 bases between. The CDR3 nucleotides read TGTGCCTCCCAGGGAGGTCCTAATGAAAAACTGTTTTTT. It codes for CASQGGPNEKLFF.

This chain joins TRBV5-5 and TRBJ2-3; 8 nucleotides align to TRBD2. The CDR3 is made up of 17 amino acids. V gave up 4 bases and J gave up 6 bases; unmatched junction bases: 16. Germline V gene sequence: CDR1 SGHKS, CDR2 YYEKEE (reference sequence). CDR3 amino acids: CASSTASGSSIWDTQYF. In DNA form, the CDR3 reads TGTGCCAGCAGCACCGCGAGCGGGAGTTCTATCTGGGATACGCAGTATTTT.

In this sample, this clone turned up a few times. This rearrangement joins TRBV11-2 to TRBJ2-1; TRBD2 might be the D (6 bases). The CDR3 sequence is 15 residues long. V lost 4 bases and J 2 bases, leaving 12 bases between the germline ends. Germline CDR1 reads SGHAT; CDR2 reads FQNNGV. The CDR3 reads CASSSETGAYNEQFF. Written as DNA, the CDR3 is TGTGCCAGCAGCTCAGAGACGGGGGCCTACAATGAGCAGTTCTTC.

The rearrangement uses TRBV7-3 and TRBJ2-3, with 13 bases identical to TRBD2. The CDR3 runs 16 residues. V lost 5 bases to trimming and J lost 4 bases; unmatched junction nucleotides: 6. Per germline, CDR1 SGHTA and CDR2 FQGTGA. In DNA form, the CDR3 reads TGTGCCAGCAGCACCGGACTAGCGGGAGAGGCAGATACGCAGTATTTT. This translates into CASSTGLAGEADTQYF.

This sequence joins TRBV5-5 and TRBJ1-5; D not certain. The CDR3 covers 17 residues. The germline V gene encodes CDR1 SGHKS and CDR2 YYEKEE (reference sequence). V gave up 2 bases and J gave up 1 base, with 16 bases separating them. Here the CDR3 DNA reads TGTGCCAGCAGCTTTGGGTTGTCGCAGGCGAGCAATCAGCCCCAGCATTTT. Translating it yields CASSFGLSQASNQPQHF. Full variable domain (rest looked up from reference TRBV5-5 and TRBJ1-5): DAGVTQSPTHLIKTRGQQVTLRCSPISGHKSVSWYQQVLGQGPQFIFQYYEKEERGRGNFPDRFSARQFPNYSSELNVNALLLGDSALYLCASSFGLSQASNQPQHFGDGTRLSIL.

The rearrangement joins TRBV18 to TRBJ1-2; 7 positions agree with TRBD1. V was pared by 2 bases and J by 5 bases, with 8 bases of the junction left unmatched. CDR1 and CDR2 (germline): KGHSH, LQKENI. The CDR3 runs to 15 residues. CDR3 DNA sequence: TGTGCCAGCTCACCAAACCAGGGGGAAGATTATGGCTACACCTTC. Amino acids: CASSPNQGEDYGYTF.

This clone was recorded only once. The chain employs TRBV7-6 and TRBJ2-7; 8 bases line up with TRBD1. Per germline, CDR1 SGHVS and CDR2 FNYEAQ. The V and J ends lost 5 bases and 2 bases, in that order; junction bases with no gene match: 8. The CDR3 loop spans 15 amino acids. Written as DNA, the CDR3 is TGTGCCAGCAGCCCCCACAGGGGGAAAGCCTACGAGCAGTACTTC. As protein: CASSPHRGKAYEQYF.

The V gene is TRBV5-1, the J gene TRBJ2-5; 7 bases match TRBD2. The J call may be incorrect, as the DNA end agrees better with TRBJ2-7. The germline gives CDR1 SGHRS, CDR2 YFSETQ. The CDR3 extends over 14 amino acids. CDR3 residues: CASSSSGSSYEQYF. The CDR3 nucleotides read TGCGCCAGCAGCTCTAGCGGCAGCTCCTACGAGCAGTACTTC.

The chain has TRBV9 and TRBJ2-3; 7 positions agree with TRBD2. This CDR3 region has 17 residues. Germline CDR1 is SGDLS and CDR2 is YYNGEE. Trimming cost V 0 bases and J 2 bases; bases outside gene matches: 9. The CDR3 nucleotides are TGTGCCAGCAGCGTAGTTCTCGACGCGGGAGCCACAGATACGCAGTATTTT. Translation: CASSVVLDAGATDTQYF.

The chain links TRBV2 to TRBJ1-4, with D tentatively TRBD1 (6 bases). From germline, CDR1 is SNHLY and CDR2 FYNNEI. Trimming took 2 bases from V and 1 from J, leaving 17 bases between them. The CDR3 has 18 residues. The CDR3 nucleotides read TGTGCCAGCAGTGAAACAGGGAGACGACCCAGAACTAATGAAAAACTGTTTTTT. Translating gives CASSETGRRPRTNEKLFF.

In this sample, this clone turned up once. V is TRBV19 and J is TRBJ1-5; 7 bases align to TRBD1. The length of the CDR3 is 14 residues. V was pared by 9 bases and J by 0 bases, with 5 bases of the junction left unmatched. Germline V gives CDR1 LNHDA, CDR2 SQIVND (reference sequence). The CDR3: CASQGGTSNQPQHF. CDR3 coding DNA: TGTGCCAGCCAGGGGGGAACTAGCAATCAGCCCCAGCATTTT.

The gene calls are TRBV6-5 and TRBJ2-5; 11 nucleotides align to TRBD2. The CDR3 loop spans 13 amino acids. V lost 10 bases, J lost 5 bases, and 6 bases stayed unmatched. From germline, CDR1 is MNHEY and CDR2 SVGAGI. CDR3 protein: CATLTSGSETQYF. The CDR3 bases are TGTGCCACCCTAACTAGCGGGAGTGAGACCCAGTACTTC.

V and J are TRBV10-2 and TRBJ2-3; tentatively, D is TRBD2 (6 bases). Germline-derived CDR1 and CDR2 are WSHSY and SAAADI. V was pared by 3 bases and J by 1 base, with 11 bases between. There are 15 residues in the CDR3. CDR3 amino acids: CASSDWSSGTDTQYF. The CDR3 DNA follows: TGCGCCAGCAGTGATTGGTCTAGCGGCACAGATACGCAGTATTTT.

V and J are TRBV11-2 and TRBJ1-2; no definite D call. Deletions cut 1 base from V and 1 base from J, with 7 bases between. There are 14 residues in the CDR3. CDR1 SGHAT and CDR2 FQNNGV come from the germline V gene. The CDR3 protein is CASSLGRGNYGYTF. CDR3 DNA: TGTGCCAGCAGCTTAGGGCGGGGTAACTATGGCTACACCTTC.

The chain is built from TRBV19 and TRBJ2-5, with 9 bases lining up with TRBD2. The junction had 8 bases not matched to a gene; V was cut back by 5 bases and J by 4 bases. CDR1 LNHDA and CDR2 SQIVND come from the germline V gene (reference sequence). The CDR3 length is 15 residues. CDR3 region: CASSFVAGGAETQYF. The CDR3 DNA is TGTGCCAGTAGTTTCGTGGCGGGAGGGGCAGAGACCCAGTACTTC.

This clone came up a few times. The chain couples TRBV5-4 to TRBJ1-4; 11 bases fit TRBD1. The CDR3 loop spans 17 amino acids. Trimming removed 0 bases from V and 8 bases from J; junction bases left unmatched: 9. Germline lookup yields CDR1 SGHNT and CDR2 YYREEE (reference sequence). This CDR3 reads CASSLGGWDRGNEKLFF. The CDR3 nucleotides are TGTGCCAGCAGCTTGGGGGGCTGGGACAGGGGGAACGAAAAACTGTTTTTT.

The chain links TRBV5-1 to TRBJ2-7; maybe TRBD2 (6 bases). Deletions cut 1 base from V and 2 bases from J, with 10 bases between. This CDR3 is 14 amino acids long. Germline assignment: CDR1 SGHRS and CDR2 YFSETQ. The CDR3 spells CASSLREPPYEQYF. DNA of the CDR3: TGCGCCAGCAGCTTGCGGGAGCCTCCCTACGAGCAGTACTTC.

The J gene is TRBJ1-4, the V gene TRBV7-9; D gene uncertain. CDR3 length: 15 amino acids. The V gene's germline CDR1 is SEHNR and CDR2 FQNEAQ (reference sequence). The V gene lost 5 bases and the J gene lost 7 bases, with 17 bases spanning the gap. CDR3 region: CASSPSTPTGEKLFF. The CDR3 DNA reads TGTGCCAGCAGCCCGTCGACCCCCACGGGTGAAAAACTGTTTTTT.

DNA for the CDR3: TGCGCCAGCAGCTTGACTGAGTCAGGTACAATAAAGACCCAGTACTTC. Translation gives CASSLTESGTIKTQYF. The V call is TRBV5-1, the J call TRBJ2-5; D is uncertain. The V gene lost 1 base and the J gene lost 6 bases, with 19 bases spanning the gap. Germline V gene lookup returns CDR1 SGHRS and CDR2 YFSETQ. This CDR3 has 16 amino acids.

The chain links TRBV21-1 to TRBJ2-7; the table's D call TRBD2 went unverified against the DNA. TRBV21-1 counts as a pseudogene. The CDR3 is 18 amino acids. The CDR3, as DNA: TGTGCCAGCAGCAATCAGGTCATTAGGGTAGGCGGGATATACGAGCAGTACTTC. This codes for CASSNQVIRVGGIYEQYF.

The rearrangement uses TRBV6-1 and TRBJ2-1; 10 bases map to TRBD1. Germline CDR1 MNHNS, CDR2 SASEGT. This CDR3 comprises 14 residues. The V and J ends lost 6 bases and 3 bases, in that order; junction bases with no gene match: 2. CDR3: CASRGQGIYNEQFF. For the CDR3, the DNA is TGTGCCAGCAGGGGACAGGGGATCTACAATGAGCAGTTCTTC.

V is TRBV2 and J is TRBJ2-7, with D maybe TRBD1 (7 bases). Germline V gives CDR1 SNHLY, CDR2 FYNNEI. The CDR3 length is 16 residues. Between the trimmed V and J ends, which lost 1 base and 3 bases, there was a span of 16 bases. DNA of the CDR3: TGTGCCAGCAGTGAAGTCTGGGGCAGGGGGGACTACGAGCAGTACTTC. Translation: CASSEVWGRGDYEQYF.

This clone has just one count. The chain is built from TRBV6-5 and TRBJ1-2, with 8 bases aligning to TRBD1. This CDR3 is built from 15 residues. With V trimmed by 6 bases and J by 0 bases, 6 bases remained unmatched. In germline, CDR1 is MNHEY, CDR2 SVGAGI. In nucleotides, the CDR3 is TGTGCCAGCAGCCGTGGGACAGGAGCTAACTATGGCTACACCTTC. Its translation: CASSRGTGANYGYTF.

The V and J genes are TRBV6-5 and TRBJ1-1, with D tentatively TRBD1 (5 bases). This CDR3 has 13 amino acids. Trimming shortened V by 5 bases and J by 4 bases, and 11 bases separated the two germline ends. Germline-derived CDR1 and CDR2 are MNHEY and SVGAGI. As DNA, the CDR3 is TGTGCCAGCAGTAGGTCCAGGGTCACTGAAGCTTTCTTT. Translated: CASSRSRVTEAFF.

The CDR3 nucleotides are TGCGCCAGCAGTTACACAGGGGACAATTCACCCCTCCACTTT. It yields the protein CASSYTGDNSPLHF. The chain joins TRBV5-1 to TRBJ1-6; TRBD1 matches at 7 bases. The CDR3 extends over 14 amino acids. Unmatched junction bases numbered 6, after V lost 5 bases and J lost 7 bases. Germline V lookup: CDR1 SGHRS, CDR2 YFSETQ. Together with reference TRBV5-1 and TRBJ1-6, the CDR3 gives the full variable domain: KAGVTQTPRYLIKTRGQQVTLSCSPISGHRSVSWYQQTPGQGLQFLFEYFSETQRNKGNFPGRFSGRQFSNSRSEMNVSTLELGDSALYLCASSYTGDNSPLHFGNGTRLTVT.

J is TRBJ2-1 and V is TRBV7-2; 7 bases match TRBD2. CDR3 size: 13 residues. V lost 5 bases and J lost 10; bases outside the gene matches: 8. Germline V lookup: CDR1 SGHTA, CDR2 FQGNSA. CDR3 nucleotides: TGTGCCAGCAGCCCCATCCTCGGGGGGGAGCAGTTCTTC. This codes for CASSPILGGEQFF.

The gene calls are TRBV7-3 and TRBJ1-1; D gene unclear. Germline V gene data show CDR1 as SGHTA and CDR2 as FQGTGA. The CDR3 loop spans 14 amino acids. The V gene lost 2 bases and the J gene lost 1 base, with 8 bases spanning the gap. The CDR3 DNA follows: TGTGCCAGCAGCTTACGTGGGAGGAACACTGAAGCTTTCTTT. The encoded protein is CASSLRGRNTEAFF.